These T cell receptor beta chains were read from a single sample in a study of T cells in Graves' hyperthyroidism and ophthalmopathy. MiXCR, applied by TCRdb to the multiplex PCR reads, yields one record per CDR3 protein. Of about 380,000 distinct CDR3 sequences in the sample, about 13% were seen once. Sample: blood. All receptors derive from a man aged 25 to 45 with Graves' hyperthyroidism that later progressed to Graves' ophthalmopathy. Each CDR3 is given with its conserved first and last residue. The D gene is left open where the match is weak. Clone size is shown for a subset of rows, as once, few, many or a class of expanded clone.

>TRBJ2-1|NA|NA|TRBV11-2
TGTGCCAGCAGTTCAACATTTGACAACTACAATGAGCAGTTCTTC
CASSSTFDNYNEQFF
>TRBJ1-2|many|NA|TRBV28
TGTGCCAGCAGTTTAAATGGATGGGGCTACACCTTC
CASSLNGWGYTF
>TRBJ2-1|NA|TRBD2|TRBV9
TGTGCCAGCAGCGTAGCGCCTAGCGGGGGAGATGAGCAGTTCTTC
CASSVAPSGGDEQFF
>TRBJ2-2|few|NA|TRBV30
TGTGCCTGGACGACGAGGCCAGGGTTGGTCGGGGAGCTGTTTTTT
CAWTTRPGLVGELFF
>TRBJ2-3|few|NA|TRBV2
TGTGCCCGTCGGATACAACAACCAGATACGCAGTATTTT
CARRIQQPDTQYF
>TRBJ1-2|few|NA|TRBV12-3/TRBV12-4
TGTGCCAGCAGTTTAGACAGCTCCTATGGCTACACCTTC
CASSLDSSYGYTF
>TRBJ1-2|many|TRBD1|TRBV5-1
TGCGCCAGCAGCCTGGACAGGAGGCCCTATGGCTACACCTTC
CASSLDRRPYGYTF
>TRBJ2-3|NA|NA|TRBV4-2
TGTGCCAGCAGCCAGAGGAGGCTTCGACTCTTCACAGATACGCAGTATTTT
CASSQRRLRLFTDTQYF
>TRBJ1-1|many|NA|TRBV18
TGTGCCAGCAGCCCTTTTGGCACTGAAGCTTTCTTT
CASSPFGTEAFF
>TRBJ2-2|few|TRBD2|TRBV5-1
TGCGCCAGCAGCTTGAAACCCAGCGGGGGCCCGAACACCGGGGAGCTGTTTTTT
CASSLKPSGGPNTGELFF
>TRBJ1-1|few|TRBD1|TRBV20-1
TGCAGTGCTCAACTGACAGGGCTCACTGAAGCTTTCTTT
CSAQLTGLTEAFF
>TRBJ1-1|many|NA|TRBV30
TGTGCCTGGAGTGACATCCACACTGAAGCTTTCTTT
CAWSDIHTEAFF
>TRBJ2-7|many|NA|TRBV12-5
TGTGCTAGTGGTTTGGCAACGACCTACGAGCAGTACTTC
CASGLATTYEQYF
>TRBJ1-4|NA|NA|TRBV20-1
TGCAGTGCTAGAGAGATTGGAGAGGTAGCTAATGAAAAACTGTTTTTT
CSAREIGEVANEKLFF
>TRBJ2-1|NA|TRBD2|TRBV6-2/TRBV6-3
TGTGCCGAGGAAGCGGGGGGGTTCTACAATGAGCAGTTCTTC
CAEEAGGFYNEQFF
>TRBJ2-4|few|TRBD2|TRBV28
TGTGCCAGCAGCCCCAGCGGGGCAAAAAAAAAAAACATTCAGTACTTC
CASSPSGAKKKNIQYF
>TRBJ2-3|many|TRBD1|TRBV5-1
TGCGCCAGCAGCCCAGACAGGGGAATAACAGATACGCAGTATTTT
CASSPDRGITDTQYF
>TRBJ1-6|NA|NA|TRBV20-1
TGCAGTGCTAATAACGAGCCGAAGGCCCTCCACTTT
CSANNEPKALHF
>TRBJ1-1|NA|NA|TRBV5-6
TGTGCCATCTCCTATGGGAGGACTGAAGCTTTCTTT
CAISYGRTEAFF
>TRBJ2-7|many|NA|TRBV11-2
TGTGCCAGCAGCTTAGATCAGGGAGTCGAGCAGTACTTC
CASSLDQGVEQYF
>TRBJ2-2|NA|TRBD2|TRBV27
TGTGCCAGCGCACCCCTCGGGGGGAGCGGGGAGCTGTTTTTT
CASAPLGGSGELFF
>TRBJ2-2|NA|NA|TRBV7-9
TGTGCCAGCAGTTCGCATAGTGGTGGCGGCACCGGGGAGCTGTTTTTT
CASSSHSGGGTGELFF
>TRBJ1-4|many|NA|TRBV10-3
TGTGCCACCGGCCCCTTGTGGACTGCAACTAATGAAAAACTGTTTTTT
CATGPLWTATNEKLFF
>TRBJ2-5|many|NA|TRBV11-2
TGTGCCAGCAGTCTGGAATTACAAGAGACCCAGTACTTC
CASSLELQETQYF
>TRBJ2-1|NA|NA|TRBV20-1
TGCAGTGCTAGAGGGGGATACAATGAGCAGTTCTTC
CSARGGYNEQFF
>TRBJ2-1|many|NA|TRBV11-2
TGTGCCAGCAGCTTAGATCTAGGCGGCCGTTGGAATGAGCAGTTCTTC
CASSLDLGGRWNEQFF
>TRBJ2-3|many|TRBD2|TRBV12-3/TRBV12-4
TGTGCCAGCAGTTTAGCGACTAGCGGGCCCCCCGGAGATACGCAGTATTTT
CASSLATSGPPGDTQYF